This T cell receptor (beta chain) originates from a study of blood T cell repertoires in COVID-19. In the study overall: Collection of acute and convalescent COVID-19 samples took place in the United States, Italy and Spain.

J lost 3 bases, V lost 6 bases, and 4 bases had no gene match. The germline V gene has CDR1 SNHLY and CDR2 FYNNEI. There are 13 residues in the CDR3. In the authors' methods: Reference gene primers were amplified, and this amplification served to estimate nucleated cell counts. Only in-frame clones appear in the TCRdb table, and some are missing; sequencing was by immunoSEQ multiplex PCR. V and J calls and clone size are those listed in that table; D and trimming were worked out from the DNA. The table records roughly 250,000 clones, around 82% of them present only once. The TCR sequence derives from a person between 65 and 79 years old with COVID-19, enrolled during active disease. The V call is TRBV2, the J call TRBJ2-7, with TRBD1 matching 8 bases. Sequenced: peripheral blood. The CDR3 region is CASRETGVYEQYF. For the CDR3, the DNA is TGTGCCAGCAGGGAGACAGGGGTCTACGAGCAGTACTTC.